Sequencing of this T cell receptor beta chain was carried out in a study of shared clonotypes between healthy human individuals. General study findings and limits: Clonotypes not shared had lower generation probabilities than those common to all four donors.

The ends lost 9 bases at V and 6 bases at J; junction bases unmatched: 8. Germline V gene sequence: CDR1 LNHNV, CDR2 YYDKDF (reference sequence). This CDR3 comprises 12 residues. This table comes from immunoSEQ multiplex PCR, and its TCRdb copy is limited to in-frame clones, with some not included. The data show just over 2,000,000 clones, roughly 94% seen once. Terminally differentiated effector memory CD45RA+ cells were excluded by CCR7 positive selection of CD45RO-negative cells. To note about this clone: No antigen is known for it.

The chain uses TRBV15 and TRBJ2-7; 7 nucleotides match TRBD1. Material for sequencing was naive CD8+ T cells sorted from blood. This TCR was recovered from a man younger than 35 in good health. The CDR3 reads CATDQGEGEQYF. In DNA form, the CDR3 reads TGTGCCACGGATCAGGGGGAAGGCGAGCAGTACTTC. Full variable domain (rest looked up from reference TRBV15 and TRBJ2-7): DAMVIQNPRYQVTQFGKPVTLSCSQTLNHNVMYWYQQKSSQAPKLLFHYYDKDFNNEADTPDNFQSRRPNTSFCFLDIRSPGLGDTAMYLCATDQGEGEQYFGPGTRLTVT.